These T cell receptor beta chains were read from a single sample in a study of T cells after yellow fever vaccination. A single record per CDR3 protein comes from TCRdb applying MiXCR to the 5' RACE reads. The table includes some 600,000 distinct CDR3 sequences, roughly an eighth detected once. The sample here was PBMCs, taken on the day of the yellow fever booster vaccination. The receptors here all came from a man aged 25-45 years who received the YFV17D yellow fever vaccine. The CDR3 runs from the conserved cysteine through the conserved F or W. A D gene is named only where the DNA matches it firmly. A clone size is listed for some rows: how often the clone was seen (once, few, many), or a class if it is expanded.

clone size: -; V gene: TRBV5-4; J gene: TRBJ2-5; CDR3 length: 16; D gene: -; CDR3 DNA: TGTGCCAGCAGCTCCTGGACGGACCATCGCGGGGAGACCCAGTACTTC; CDR3 protein: CASSSWTDHRGETQYF
clone size: few; V gene: TRBV2; J gene: TRBJ2-2; CDR3 length: 15; D gene: -; CDR3 DNA: TGTGCCAGCAGGGCTAGGGAGTTGGGCACCGGGGAGCTGTTTTTT; CDR3 protein: CASRARELGTGELFF
clone size: -; V gene: TRBV5-1; J gene: TRBJ1-2; CDR3 length: 14; D gene: TRBD1; CDR3 DNA: TGCGCCAGCAGCGTCGGACAGGGGGGGTATGGCTACACCTTC; CDR3 protein: CASSVGQGGYGYTF
clone size: -; V gene: TRBV5-5; J gene: TRBJ2-1; CDR3 length: 15; D gene: TRBD2; CDR3 DNA: TGTGCCAGCAGCTTGGACCCTAATCGGGGAGGGGAGCAGTTCTTC; CDR3 protein: CASSLDPNRGGEQFF
clone size: -; V gene: TRBV19; J gene: TRBJ2-2; CDR3 length: 14; D gene: -; CDR3 DNA: TGTGCCAGTATTGATAGATCAGGCACCGGGGAGCTGTTTTTT; CDR3 protein: CASIDRSGTGELFF
clone size: few; V gene: TRBV5-4; J gene: TRBJ2-1; CDR3 length: 14; D gene: TRBD2; CDR3 DNA: TGTGCCAGCAGATCGGCGGGAGAGTCAAATGAGCAGTTCTTC; CDR3 protein: CASRSAGESNEQFF
clone size: -; V gene: TRBV10-2; J gene: TRBJ2-1; CDR3 length: 15; D gene: -; CDR3 DNA: TGCGCCAGCAGTGAGTCAGGGCGGGGTGCCAATGAGCAGTTCTTC; CDR3 protein: CASSESGRGANEQFF
clone size: -; V gene: TRBV7-3; J gene: TRBJ2-3; CDR3 length: 15; D gene: TRBD2; CDR3 DNA: TGTGCCAGCAGTCGGACTAGCGGGAGTTCAGATACGCAGTATTTT; CDR3 protein: CASSRTSGSSDTQYF
clone size: few; V gene: TRBV5-1; J gene: TRBJ2-7; CDR3 length: 16; D gene: TRBD2; CDR3 DNA: TGCGCCAGCAGCTTGGGCGGGACTAGCGGGATCCGCGAGCAGTACTTC; CDR3 protein: CASSLGGTSGIREQYF
clone size: -; V gene: TRBV10-1; J gene: TRBJ2-3; CDR3 length: 12; D gene: TRBD2; CDR3 DNA: TGCGCCAGCAGTGTGCCCAGCGGGAGTCTCTATTTT; CDR3 protein: CASSVPSGSLYF
clone size: -; V gene: TRBV7-9; J gene: TRBJ2-3; CDR3 length: 16; D gene: TRBD2; CDR3 DNA: TGTGCCAGCAGCCCCCCGCGGGCTAGCGGAACAGATACGCAGTATTTT; CDR3 protein: CASSPPRASGTDTQYF
clone size: few; V gene: TRBV7-2; J gene: TRBJ2-5; CDR3 length: 15; D gene: -; CDR3 DNA: TGTGCCAGCAGCGATGAGGGACAAGGGGACGAGACCCAGTACTTC; CDR3 protein: CASSDEGQGDETQYF
clone size: -; V gene: TRBV5-1; J gene: TRBJ1-1; CDR3 length: 15; D gene: -; CDR3 DNA: TGCGCCAGCAGCCTTATGCCGGACGTGAACACTGAAGCTTTCTTT; CDR3 protein: CASSLMPDVNTEAFF
clone size: once; V gene: TRBV20-1; J gene: TRBJ2-3; CDR3 length: 12; D gene: -; CDR3 DNA: TGCAGTTACAGACAACCCATGGATACGCAGTATTTT; CDR3 protein: CSYRQPMDTQYF
clone size: -; V gene: TRBV3-1; J gene: TRBJ2-1; CDR3 length: 18; D gene: TRBD2; CDR3 DNA: TGTGCCAGCAGCCAAGTTCCGGCGGGGGAGGGGTACTACAATGAGCAGTTCTTC; CDR3 protein: CASSQVPAGEGYYNEQFF
clone size: few; V gene: TRBV3-1; J gene: TRBJ2-6; CDR3 length: 15; D gene: -; CDR3 DNA: TGTGCCAGCAGCCAACCCGGGCCTGGGGCCAACGTCCTGACTTTC; CDR3 protein: CASSQPGPGANVLTF
clone size: few; V gene: TRBV7-9; J gene: TRBJ2-5; CDR3 length: 14; D gene: -; CDR3 DNA: TGTGCCAGCAGCCCCCCTTTAGACCAAGAGACCCAGTACTTC; CDR3 protein: CASSPPLDQETQYF
clone size: few; V gene: TRBV29-1; J gene: TRBJ2-1; CDR3 length: 12; D gene: -; CDR3 DNA: TGCAGCGTTGAAGATTGGCGGGACGCGCAGTTCTTC; CDR3 protein: CSVEDWRDAQFF
clone size: few; V gene: TRBV20-1; J gene: TRBJ2-5; CDR3 length: 15; D gene: TRBD2; CDR3 DNA: TGCAGTGCTAGACCTCTAGCGGGAGTTCAAGAGACCCAGTACTTC; CDR3 protein: CSARPLAGVQETQYF
clone size: few; V gene: TRBV19; J gene: TRBJ2-7; CDR3 length: 15; D gene: TRBD1; CDR3 DNA: TGTGCCAGTAGTACAACGGGACAGGGGGCTTACGAGCAGTACTTC; CDR3 protein: CASSTTGQGAYEQYF
clone size: many; V gene: TRBV5-5; J gene: TRBJ1-1; CDR3 length: 15; D gene: TRBD1; CDR3 DNA: TGTGCCAGCAGCTTCTCCGGGACAGGGGGCACTGAAGCTTTCTTT; CDR3 protein: CASSFSGTGGTEAFF
clone size: few; V gene: TRBV29-1; J gene: TRBJ2-1; CDR3 length: 13; D gene: TRBD2; CDR3 DNA: TGCAGCGTTGATGCTAGCGGGAGGAATGAGCAGTTCTTC; CDR3 protein: CSVDASGRNEQFF
clone size: few; V gene: TRBV29-1; J gene: TRBJ1-1; CDR3 length: 12; D gene: TRBD1; CDR3 DNA: TGCAGCGGGTTGACAGGGACCACTGAAGCTTTCTTT; CDR3 protein: CSGLTGTTEAFF
clone size: few; V gene: TRBV3-1; J gene: TRBJ2-2; CDR3 length: 16; D gene: TRBD1; CDR3 DNA: TGTGCCAGCAGCACCAGTCCCGGGACAGGGACCGGGGAGCTGTTTTTT; CDR3 protein: CASSTSPGTGTGELFF
clone size: few; V gene: TRBV5-1; J gene: TRBJ2-3; CDR3 length: 17; D gene: TRBD1; CDR3 DNA: TGCGCCAGCAGCTTGGGGACCGGGACAGGGATCACAGATACGCAGTATTTT; CDR3 protein: CASSLGTGTGITDTQYF
clone size: few; V gene: TRBV12-3/TRBV12-4; J gene: TRBJ2-5; CDR3 length: 14; D gene: -; CDR3 DNA: TGTGCCAGCAGTTTCTTCGGGAACCGGGAGACCCAGTACTTC; CDR3 protein: CASSFFGNRETQYF
clone size: few; V gene: TRBV29-1; J gene: TRBJ1-2; CDR3 length: 13; D gene: -; CDR3 DNA: TGCAGCGTTAGCAGGGAGTCAGACTATGGCTACACCTTC; CDR3 protein: CSVSRESDYGYTF
clone size: -; V gene: TRBV19; J gene: TRBJ2-1; CDR3 length: 17; D gene: TRBD2; CDR3 DNA: TGTGCCAGTAGTATAGCCCCCCCTAGCGGTAGTATTAATAAGCAGTTCTTC; CDR3 protein: CASSIAPPSGSINKQFF
clone size: -; V gene: TRBV11-2; J gene: TRBJ2-2; CDR3 length: 17; D gene: TRBD2; CDR3 DNA: TGTGCCAGCAGTCCAGCTCTCGGGACTAGTCAGTCCGGGGAGCTGTTTTTT; CDR3 protein: CASSPALGTSQSGELFF
clone size: -; V gene: TRBV6-1; J gene: TRBJ2-2; CDR3 length: 15; D gene: -; CDR3 DNA: TGTGCCAGCAGTAGACAGGCGTCAAACACCGGGGAGCTGTTTTTT; CDR3 protein: CASSRQASNTGELFF
clone size: -; V gene: TRBV12-3/TRBV12-4; J gene: TRBJ1-1; CDR3 length: 11; D gene: -; CDR3 DNA: TGTGCCACCAACCTCAAGGGTGAAGCTTTCTTT; CDR3 protein: CATNLKGEAFF
clone size: many; V gene: TRBV19; J gene: TRBJ2-7; CDR3 length: 14; D gene: -; CDR3 DNA: TGTGCCAGTAGTATCCAGGGTGGTTCCGACGAGCAGTACTTC; CDR3 protein: CASSIQGGSDEQYF
clone size: -; V gene: TRBV20-1; J gene: TRBJ1-1; CDR3 length: 14; D gene: -; CDR3 DNA: TGCAGTGCTAGGCATTACCGCGGCACCACTGAAGCTTTCTTT; CDR3 protein: CSARHYRGTTEAFF
clone size: -; V gene: TRBV7-2; J gene: TRBJ1-2; CDR3 length: 14; D gene: -; CDR3 DNA: TGTGCCAGCAGCTTAGCGCGCAATAACTATGGCTACACCTTC; CDR3 protein: CASSLARNNYGYTF
clone size: -; V gene: TRBV27; J gene: TRBJ2-3; CDR3 length: 16; D gene: TRBD2; CDR3 DNA: TGTGCCAGCAACCCTTATAGCGGGGAGTCGACAGATACGCAGTATTTT; CDR3 protein: CASNPYSGESTDTQYF
clone size: -; V gene: TRBV27; J gene: TRBJ2-7; CDR3 length: 14; D gene: TRBD1; CDR3 DNA: TGTGCCAGCAGTTTTGTGGGACAGGCATACGAGCAGTACTTC; CDR3 protein: CASSFVGQAYEQYF
clone size: many; V gene: TRBV3-1; J gene: TRBJ2-1; CDR3 length: 12; D gene: -; CDR3 DNA: TGTGCCAGCAGCCAAATCGGCAATGAGCAGTTCTTC; CDR3 protein: CASSQIGNEQFF
clone size: few; V gene: TRBV7-9; J gene: TRBJ2-7; CDR3 length: 15; D gene: -; CDR3 DNA: TGTGCCAGCAGCTCCGACAGGTTTACCTCCTACGAGCAGTACTTC; CDR3 protein: CASSSDRFTSYEQYF
clone size: -; V gene: TRBV20-1; J gene: TRBJ1-6; CDR3 length: 13; D gene: TRBD1; CDR3 DNA: TGCAGTGCCAAGGGACAGAATAATTCACCCCTCCACTTT; CDR3 protein: CSAKGQNNSPLHF
clone size: -; V gene: TRBV7-2; J gene: TRBJ1-1; CDR3 length: 13; D gene: -; CDR3 DNA: TGTGCCAGCAGCTTACGTGGGCCGGGCGGGGCTTTCTTT; CDR3 protein: CASSLRGPGGAFF
clone size: few; V gene: TRBV7-6; J gene: TRBJ2-7; CDR3 length: 22; D gene: TRBD2; CDR3 DNA: TGTGCCAGCAGCGCGAAGGGCGTCTCCGGGACTAGCGGGGTTAAAGGGACCTACGAGCAGTACTTC; CDR3 protein: CASSAKGVSGTSGVKGTYEQYF
clone size: -; V gene: TRBV30; J gene: TRBJ2-1; CDR3 length: 14; D gene: -; CDR3 DNA: TGTGCCTGGAGTGGCGCGACTCCGGACGGTGAGCAGTTCTTC; CDR3 protein: CAWSGATPDGEQFF
clone size: few; V gene: TRBV9; J gene: TRBJ2-7; CDR3 length: 15; D gene: TRBD2; CDR3 DNA: TGTGCCAGCAGCGTCTCCGGGACTAGCGACCACGAGCAGTACTTC; CDR3 protein: CASSVSGTSDHEQYF
clone size: many; V gene: TRBV7-2; J gene: TRBJ2-7; CDR3 length: 14; D gene: TRBD2; CDR3 DNA: TGTGCCAGCAGCTTAACTAGCGGGAGTGACGAGCAGTACTTC; CDR3 protein: CASSLTSGSDEQYF
clone size: few; V gene: TRBV20-1; J gene: TRBJ2-1; CDR3 length: 10; D gene: -; CDR3 DNA: TGCAGTGCTAGCGGGGATGAGCAGTTCTTC; CDR3 protein: CSASGDEQFF
clone size: -; V gene: TRBV7-2; J gene: TRBJ2-3; CDR3 length: 17; D gene: TRBD2; CDR3 DNA: TGTGCCAGCAGCTTAGAGCAACTAGCGGGATCTTTGGATACGCAGTATTTT; CDR3 protein: CASSLEQLAGSLDTQYF
clone size: few; V gene: TRBV20-1; J gene: TRBJ2-2; CDR3 length: 15; D gene: -; CDR3 DNA: TGCAGTGCTAGTAATCGGGACGGCAACACCGGGGAGCTGTTTTTT; CDR3 protein: CSASNRDGNTGELFF
clone size: many; V gene: TRBV3-1; J gene: TRBJ2-3; CDR3 length: 14; D gene: TRBD2; CDR3 DNA: TGTGCCAGCAGGAAAGAGGGAGGGGCAGATACGCAGTATTTT; CDR3 protein: CASRKEGGADTQYF
clone size: many; V gene: TRBV28; J gene: TRBJ2-7; CDR3 length: 14; D gene: TRBD2; CDR3 DNA: TGTGCCACCAGGCTAGCGGGAGGTTCCTACGAGCAGTACTTC; CDR3 protein: CATRLAGGSYEQYF
clone size: few; V gene: TRBV20-1; J gene: TRBJ1-5; CDR3 length: 14; D gene: -; CDR3 DNA: TGCAGTGCTAGAGTGGGGGCAGGCAATCAGCCCCAGCATTTT; CDR3 protein: CSARVGAGNQPQHF
clone size: few; V gene: TRBV5-1; J gene: TRBJ2-7; CDR3 length: 14; D gene: TRBD2; CDR3 DNA: TGCGCCAGCAGCCTAGCGGGAGCCTTGGGCGAGCAGTACTTC; CDR3 protein: CASSLAGALGEQYF
clone size: -; V gene: TRBV12-3/TRBV12-4; J gene: TRBJ2-2; CDR3 length: 13; D gene: -; CDR3 DNA: TGTGCCAGCAGTTTAGCGACGGCGGGGGAGCTGTTTTTT; CDR3 protein: CASSLATAGELFF
clone size: -; V gene: TRBV29-1; J gene: TRBJ2-1; CDR3 length: 14; D gene: TRBD2; CDR3 DNA: TGCAGCGTTGATTCCGGGACTAAGCGGAATGAGCAGTTCTTC; CDR3 protein: CSVDSGTKRNEQFF
clone size: many; V gene: TRBV7-8; J gene: TRBJ2-1; CDR3 length: 15; D gene: TRBD2; CDR3 DNA: TGTGCCAGCAGCTTAGTGTCTAGCGGGTCCCCGCGGGAGTTCTTC; CDR3 protein: CASSLVSSGSPREFF
clone size: few; V gene: TRBV25-1; J gene: TRBJ2-7; CDR3 length: 13; D gene: -; CDR3 DNA: TGTGCCAGCAGTTTACTAGGGAATGACGAGCAGTACTTC; CDR3 protein: CASSLLGNDEQYF